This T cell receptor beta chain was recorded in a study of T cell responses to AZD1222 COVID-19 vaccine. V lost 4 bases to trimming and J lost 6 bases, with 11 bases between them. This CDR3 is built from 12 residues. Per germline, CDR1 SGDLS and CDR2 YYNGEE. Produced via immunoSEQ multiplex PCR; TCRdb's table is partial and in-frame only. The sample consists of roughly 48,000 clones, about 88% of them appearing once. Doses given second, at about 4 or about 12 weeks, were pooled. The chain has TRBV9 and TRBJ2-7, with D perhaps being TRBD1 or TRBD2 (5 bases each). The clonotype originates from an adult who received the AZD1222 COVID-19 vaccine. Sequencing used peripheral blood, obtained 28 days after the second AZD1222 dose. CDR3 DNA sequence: TGTGCCAGCAGCCGGGGCGGAAGCGAGCAGTACTTC. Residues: CASSRGGSEQYF. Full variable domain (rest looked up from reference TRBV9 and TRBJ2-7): DSGVTQTPKHLITATGQRVTLRCSPRSGDLSVYWYQQSLDQGLQFLIQYYNGEERAKGNILERFSAQQFPDLHSELNLSSLELGDSALYFCASSRGGSEQYFGPGTRLTVT.